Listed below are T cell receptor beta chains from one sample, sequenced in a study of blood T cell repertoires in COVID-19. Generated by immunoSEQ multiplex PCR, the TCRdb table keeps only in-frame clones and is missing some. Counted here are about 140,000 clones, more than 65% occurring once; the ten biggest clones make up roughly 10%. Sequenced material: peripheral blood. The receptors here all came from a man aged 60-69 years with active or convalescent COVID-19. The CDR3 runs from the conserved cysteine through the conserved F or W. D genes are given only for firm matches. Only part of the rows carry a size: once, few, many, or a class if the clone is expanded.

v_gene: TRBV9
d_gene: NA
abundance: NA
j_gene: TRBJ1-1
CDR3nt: TGTGCCAGCAGCGTAAGGGGGGGGGCCTTGAACACTGAAGCTTTCTTT
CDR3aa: CASSVRGGALNTEAFF

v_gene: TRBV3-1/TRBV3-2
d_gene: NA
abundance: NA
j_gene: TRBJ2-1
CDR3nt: TGTGCCAGCAGCCACCTCGGGGGTGCAGGGGAGCAGTTCTTC
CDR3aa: CASSHLGGAGEQFF

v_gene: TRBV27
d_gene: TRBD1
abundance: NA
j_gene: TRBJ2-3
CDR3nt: TGTGCCAGCAGTTTTAGGGCAGGGGGCTACGAAGATACGCAGTATTTT
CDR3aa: CASSFRAGGYEDTQYF

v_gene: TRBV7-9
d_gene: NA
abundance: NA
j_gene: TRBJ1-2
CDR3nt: TGTGCCAGCAGCTTAGCTACAGGGTATTTTGGCTACACCTTC
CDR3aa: CASSLATGYFGYTF

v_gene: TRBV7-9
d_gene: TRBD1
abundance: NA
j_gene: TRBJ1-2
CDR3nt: TGTGCCAGCAGCTTAGCGAGGGACAGCTATGGCTACACCTTC
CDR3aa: CASSLARDSYGYTF

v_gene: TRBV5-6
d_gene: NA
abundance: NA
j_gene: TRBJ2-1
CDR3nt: TGTGCCAGCAGCCGCGACCGCGCGAGGTACAATGAGCAGTTCTTC
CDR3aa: CASSRDRARYNEQFF

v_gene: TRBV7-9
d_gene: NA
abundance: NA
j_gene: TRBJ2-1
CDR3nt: TGTGCCAGCAGCCCCCGTCCCCCGGAGGGAGGTGAGCAGTTCTTC
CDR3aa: CASSPRPPEGGEQFF

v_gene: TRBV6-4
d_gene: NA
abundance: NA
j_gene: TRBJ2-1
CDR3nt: TGTGCCAGCAGTGTAGCCCAGGGCCACTACAATGAGCAGTTCTTC
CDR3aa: CASSVAQGHYNEQFF

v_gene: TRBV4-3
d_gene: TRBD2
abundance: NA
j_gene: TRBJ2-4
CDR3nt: TGCGCCAGCAGCCAAGATCTGACTAGCGTTGGTGACATTCAGTACTTC
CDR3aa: CASSQDLTSVGDIQYF

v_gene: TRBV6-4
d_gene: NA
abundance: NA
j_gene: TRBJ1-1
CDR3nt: TGTGCCAGCAGCCCCGGGGGGACGTCGACTGAAGCTTTCTTT
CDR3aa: CASSPGGTSTEAFF

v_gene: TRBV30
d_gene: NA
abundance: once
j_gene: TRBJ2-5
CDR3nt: TGTGCCTGGAGTTGGGGGCCAGCGGTAGAGACCCAGTACTTC
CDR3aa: CAWSWGPAVETQYF

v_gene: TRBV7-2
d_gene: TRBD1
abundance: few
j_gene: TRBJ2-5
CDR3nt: TGTGCCAGCAGCTCCGGGGACAGGCGAGAGACCCAGTACTTC
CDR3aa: CASSSGDRRETQYF